The subject of this entry is one T cell receptor beta chain. This entry is derived from a study of breast tumors, draining lymph nodes, adjacent tissues. The CDR3 spans 13 residues. V lost 6 bases and J lost 6, with 13 bases in between. Germline V gene lookup returns CDR1 MNHEY and CDR2 SVGEGT. TCRdb called the multiplex PCR reads again in MiXCR, with one record for every CDR3 protein. Of around 250,000 distinct CDR3 sequences detected, around 35% appear once; the ten largest clones hold approximately 3.6%. The lymph nodes were axillary draining lymph nodes from breast cancer patients. This sequence was found in a female donor with breast cancer. Some clones in this sample may be carry-over from other donors' samples. The gene calls are TRBV6-2 or TRBV6-3 and TRBJ2-3; D gene unclear. The sample taken for sequencing was axillary lymph node tissue. The CDR3 region has the DNA TGTGCCAGCAGGCACACAAGTGGCGATACGCAGTATTTT. Translated: CASRHTSGDTQYF.